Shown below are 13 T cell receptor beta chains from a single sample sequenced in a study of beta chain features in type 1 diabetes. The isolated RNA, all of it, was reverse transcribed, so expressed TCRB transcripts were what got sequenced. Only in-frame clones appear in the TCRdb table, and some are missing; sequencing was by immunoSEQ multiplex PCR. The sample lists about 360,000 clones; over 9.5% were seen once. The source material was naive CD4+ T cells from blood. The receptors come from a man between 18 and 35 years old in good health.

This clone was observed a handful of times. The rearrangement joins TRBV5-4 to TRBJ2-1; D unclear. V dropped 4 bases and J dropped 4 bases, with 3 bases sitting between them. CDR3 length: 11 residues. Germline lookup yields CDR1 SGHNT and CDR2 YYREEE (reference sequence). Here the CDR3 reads CASSRYNEQFF. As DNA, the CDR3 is TGTGCCAGCAGCCGTTACAATGAGCAGTTCTTC. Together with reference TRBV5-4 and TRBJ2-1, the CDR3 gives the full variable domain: ETGVTQSPTHLIKTRGQQVTLRCSSQSGHNTVSWYQQALGQGPQFIFQYYREEENGRGNFPPRFSGLQFPNYSSELNVNALELDDSALYLCASSRYNEQFFGPGTRLTVL.

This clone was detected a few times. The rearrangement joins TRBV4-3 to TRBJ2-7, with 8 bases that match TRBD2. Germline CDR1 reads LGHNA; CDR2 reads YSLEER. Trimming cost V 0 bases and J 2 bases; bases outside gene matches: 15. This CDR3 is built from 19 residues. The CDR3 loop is CASSQDPTVAQRETYEQYF. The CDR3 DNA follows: TGCGCCAGCAGCCAAGATCCGACAGTCGCCCAGCGGGAGACCTACGAGCAGTACTTC.

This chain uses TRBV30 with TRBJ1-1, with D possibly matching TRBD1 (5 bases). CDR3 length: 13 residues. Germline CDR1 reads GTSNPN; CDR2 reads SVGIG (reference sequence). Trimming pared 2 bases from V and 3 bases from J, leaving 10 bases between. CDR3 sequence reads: CAWSPGSYTEAFF. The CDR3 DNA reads TGTGCCTGGAGTCCAGGGTCGTACACTGAAGCTTTCTTT.

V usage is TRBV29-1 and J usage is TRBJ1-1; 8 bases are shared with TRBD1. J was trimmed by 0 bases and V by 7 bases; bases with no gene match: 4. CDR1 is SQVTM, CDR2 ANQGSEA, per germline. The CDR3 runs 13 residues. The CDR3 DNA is TGCAGCGGGGGGGGACAGGTGAACACTGAAGCTTTCTTT. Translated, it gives CSGGGQVNTEAFF. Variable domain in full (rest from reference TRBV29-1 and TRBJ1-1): SAVISQKPSRDICQRGTSLTIQCQVDSQVTMMFWYRQQPGQSLTLIATANQGSEATYESGFVIDKFPISRPNLTFSTLTVSNMSPEDSSIYLCSGGGQVNTEAFFGQGTRLTVV.

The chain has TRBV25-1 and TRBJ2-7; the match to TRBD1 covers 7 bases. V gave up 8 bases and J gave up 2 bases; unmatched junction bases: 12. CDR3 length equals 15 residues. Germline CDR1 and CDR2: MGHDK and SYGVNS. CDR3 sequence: CASGTWADRAYEQYF. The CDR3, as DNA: TGTGCCAGCGGAACCTGGGCCGACAGGGCCTACGAGCAGTACTTC.

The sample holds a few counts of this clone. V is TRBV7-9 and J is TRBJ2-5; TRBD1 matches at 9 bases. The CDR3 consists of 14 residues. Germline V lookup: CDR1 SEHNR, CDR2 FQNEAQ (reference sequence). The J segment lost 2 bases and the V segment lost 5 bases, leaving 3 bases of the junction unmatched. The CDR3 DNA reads TGTGCCAGCAGCCCGGGACAGGGTCAAGAGACCCAGTACTTC. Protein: CASSPGQGQETQYF.

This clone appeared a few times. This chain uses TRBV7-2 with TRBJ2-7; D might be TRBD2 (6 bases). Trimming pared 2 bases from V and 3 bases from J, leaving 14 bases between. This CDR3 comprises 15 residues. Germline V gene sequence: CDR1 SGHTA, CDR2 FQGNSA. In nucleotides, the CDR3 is TGTGCCAGCAGCTTAATCAGGCGGGACGGCTACGAGCAGTACTTC. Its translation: CASSLIRRDGYEQYF.

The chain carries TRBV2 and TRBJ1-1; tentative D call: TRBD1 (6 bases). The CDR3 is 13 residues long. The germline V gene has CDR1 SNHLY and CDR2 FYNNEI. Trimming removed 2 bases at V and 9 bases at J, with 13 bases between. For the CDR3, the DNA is TGTGCCAGCAGTGAACGGGCCTGGGACAAAGCTTTCTTT. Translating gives CASSERAWDKAFF.

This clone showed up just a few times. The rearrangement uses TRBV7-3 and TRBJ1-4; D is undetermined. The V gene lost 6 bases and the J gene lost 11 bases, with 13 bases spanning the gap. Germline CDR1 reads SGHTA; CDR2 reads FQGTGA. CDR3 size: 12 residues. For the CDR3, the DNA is TGTGCCAGCAGTTTTAACCCCGGGAAACTGTTTTTT. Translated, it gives CASSFNPGKLFF.

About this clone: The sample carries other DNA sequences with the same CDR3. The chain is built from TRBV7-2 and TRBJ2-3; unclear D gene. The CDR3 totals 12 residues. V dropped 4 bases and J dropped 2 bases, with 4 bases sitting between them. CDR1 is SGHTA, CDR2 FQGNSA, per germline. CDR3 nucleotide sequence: TGTGCCAGCAGCTCCTACACAGATACGCAGTATTTT. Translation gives CASSSYTDTQYF.

CDR3 amino acids: CASRSGPGGAGTDTQYF. For the CDR3, the DNA is TGTGCCAGCAGGTCCGGCCCAGGGGGCGCAGGCACAGATACGCAGTATTTT. The chain carries TRBV7-9 and TRBJ2-3; 8 bases are shared with TRBD1. Germline CDR1 SEHNR, CDR2 FQNEAQ (reference sequence). This CDR3 is 17 amino acids long. Unmatched junction bases numbered 12, after V lost 6 bases and J lost 1 base.

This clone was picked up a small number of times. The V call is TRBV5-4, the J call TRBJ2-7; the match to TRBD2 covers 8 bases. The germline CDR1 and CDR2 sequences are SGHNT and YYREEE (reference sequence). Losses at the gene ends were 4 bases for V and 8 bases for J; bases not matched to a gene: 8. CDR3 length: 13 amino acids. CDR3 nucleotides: TGTGCCAGCAGCCCCGGGACTAGTGAGAAGCAGTACTTC. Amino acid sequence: CASSPGTSEKQYF.

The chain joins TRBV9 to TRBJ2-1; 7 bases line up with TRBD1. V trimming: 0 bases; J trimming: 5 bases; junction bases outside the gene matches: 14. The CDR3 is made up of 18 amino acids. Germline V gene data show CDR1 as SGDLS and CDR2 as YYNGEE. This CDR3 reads CASSVEGTVTVGHNEQFF. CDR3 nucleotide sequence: TGTGCCAGCAGCGTAGAGGGGACAGTAACAGTGGGACACAATGAGCAGTTCTTC.